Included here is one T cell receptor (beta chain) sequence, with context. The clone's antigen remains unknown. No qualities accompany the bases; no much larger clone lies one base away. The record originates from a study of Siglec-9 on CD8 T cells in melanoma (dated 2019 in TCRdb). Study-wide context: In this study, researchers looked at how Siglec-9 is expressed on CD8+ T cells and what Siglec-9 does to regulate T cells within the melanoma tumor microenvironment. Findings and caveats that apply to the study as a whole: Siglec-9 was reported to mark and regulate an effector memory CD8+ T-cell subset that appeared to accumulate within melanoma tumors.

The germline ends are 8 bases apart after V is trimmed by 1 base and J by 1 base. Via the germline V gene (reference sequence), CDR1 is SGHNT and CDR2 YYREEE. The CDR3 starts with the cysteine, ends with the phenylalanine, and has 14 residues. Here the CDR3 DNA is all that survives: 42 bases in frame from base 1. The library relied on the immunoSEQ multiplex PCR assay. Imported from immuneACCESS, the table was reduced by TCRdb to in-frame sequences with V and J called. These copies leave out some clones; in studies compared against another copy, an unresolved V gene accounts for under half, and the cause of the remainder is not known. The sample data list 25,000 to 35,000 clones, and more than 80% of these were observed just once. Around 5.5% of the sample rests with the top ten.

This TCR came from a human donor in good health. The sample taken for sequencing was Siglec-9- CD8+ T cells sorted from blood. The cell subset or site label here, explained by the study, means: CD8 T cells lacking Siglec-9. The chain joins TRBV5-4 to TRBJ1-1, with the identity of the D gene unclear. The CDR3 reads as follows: CASSLRPSNTEAFF. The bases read TGTGCCAGCAGCTTGAGACCCTCGAACACTGAAGCTTTCTTT.